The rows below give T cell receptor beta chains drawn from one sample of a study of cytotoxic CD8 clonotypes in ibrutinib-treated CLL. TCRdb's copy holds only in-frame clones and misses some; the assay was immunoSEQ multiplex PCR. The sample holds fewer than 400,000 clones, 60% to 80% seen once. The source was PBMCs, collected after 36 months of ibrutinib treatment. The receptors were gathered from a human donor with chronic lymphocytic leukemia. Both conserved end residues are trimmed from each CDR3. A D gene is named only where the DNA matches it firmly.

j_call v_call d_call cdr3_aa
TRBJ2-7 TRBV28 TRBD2 ASSFGWGLAPYEQY
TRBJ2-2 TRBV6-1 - ASSESSGELF
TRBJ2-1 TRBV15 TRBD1 ATSRPTGSYNEQF
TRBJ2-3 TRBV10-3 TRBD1 AISGDSKGDTQY
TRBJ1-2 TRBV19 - ASSDSRDPST
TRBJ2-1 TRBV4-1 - ASSQEQLTEQF
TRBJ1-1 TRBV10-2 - ASREGRTEAF
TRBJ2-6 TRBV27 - ASRTQGIGANVLT
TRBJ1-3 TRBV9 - ASSARAGLPSGNTIY
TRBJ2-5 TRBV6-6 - ASSYTGIQETQY
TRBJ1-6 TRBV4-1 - ASSQDLLPRGNSPLH
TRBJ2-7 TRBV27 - ASSLSWGNEQY
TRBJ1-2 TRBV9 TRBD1 ASSPVGTGGGYT
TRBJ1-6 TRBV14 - ASSQDGGGSPLH
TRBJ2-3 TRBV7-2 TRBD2 ASSLVAGMTDTQY
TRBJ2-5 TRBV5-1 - ASTRQSFQETQY
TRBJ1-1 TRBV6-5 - ASNRRENTEAF
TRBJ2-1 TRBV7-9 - ASSSDHHKGQF
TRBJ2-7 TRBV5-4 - ASSLVSSEQY
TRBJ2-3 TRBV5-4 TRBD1 ASSLGGQVSTDTQY
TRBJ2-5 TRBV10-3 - AISESGAAGKETQY
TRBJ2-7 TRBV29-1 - SVRGIDYEQY
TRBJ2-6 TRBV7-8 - ASSRWPKGSGANVLT
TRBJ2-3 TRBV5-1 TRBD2 ASSLLTSGRDTDTQY
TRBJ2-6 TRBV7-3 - ASSASMGGANVLT
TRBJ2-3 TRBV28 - ASSFWQLPDTQY
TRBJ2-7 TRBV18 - ASSPTGPYEQY
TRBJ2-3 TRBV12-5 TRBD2 ASGLVGGSTDTQY
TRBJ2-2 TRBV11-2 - ASSLDRGHTGELF
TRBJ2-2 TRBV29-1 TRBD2 SVRTSSATGELF